This entry concerns a single T cell receptor beta chain. Profiling relied on immunoSEQ multiplex PCR, and the TCRdb table lists in-frame clones only, not all of them. The sample has 400,000 or so clones; more than 75% are singletons. This specimen belongs to a study of blood T cell repertoires in COVID-19. Looking at the study overall: In each case, the material was cDNA or gDNA derived from T cells, B-cell-depleted T cells, or PBMCs.

The specimen was peripheral blood. The receptor was derived from a human donor in a cohort sampled during active COVID-19.

CDR3 DNA sequence: TGTGCCAGCAGCCTATCCGCGGGACAGAGCTCCTACAATGAGCAGTTCTTC. Translated, it gives CASSLSAGQSSYNEQFF. This chain uses TRBV28 with TRBJ2-1; maybe TRBD1 (7 bases). Germline loops: CDR1 MDHEN, CDR2 SYDVKM. CDR3 length equals 17 residues. Trimming stripped 6 bases from V and 0 bases from J, with 18 bases between.